This is a list of T cell receptor beta chains from one sample in a study of OX40 agonist ivuxolimab in advanced cancers. Data came from immunoSEQ multiplex PCR; TCRdb stores just in-frame clones and leaves some out. In the table there are nearly 80,000 clones, roughly 81% of which are singletons. This specimen consisted of CD4+ or CD8+ T cells sorted from blood, obtained in a trial of the OX40 agonist ivuxolimab. The receptors here all came from an adult with an advanced solid tumor such as melanoma, head and neck, liver or kidney cancer. Each CDR3 is given with its conserved first and last residue. A D gene is named only where the DNA matches it firmly. Expanded clones get a size class; other rows say once, few or many, or leave the size out.

>TRBJ1-2|TRBV5-4|NA|NA
CASSWELRSGSWGYGYTF
TGTGCCAGCAGCTGGGAGTTGAGATCGGGAAGCTGGGGCTATGGCTACACCTTC
>TRBJ2-1|TRBV7-2|NA|NA
CASSLVVWANEQFF
TGTGCCAGCAGCTTAGTTGTTTGGGCCAATGAGCAGTTCTTC
>TRBJ2-3|TRBV28|NA|NA
CASSTPGGTDTQYF
TGTGCCAGCAGTACCCCGGGGGGCACAGATACGCAGTATTTT
>TRBJ1-2|TRBV28|NA|NA
CASSLRLGFGYTF
TGTGCCAGCAGTTTACGGTTAGGGTTTGGCTACACCTTC
>TRBJ1-6|TRBV6-1|NA|few
CASSESVVNYNSPLHF
TGTGCCAGCAGTGAGTCGGTGGTTAACTATAATTCACCCCTCCACTTT
>TRBJ1-3|TRBV6-1|TRBD1|NA
CASSVATGVGNTIYF
TGTGCCAGCAGTGTTGCGACAGGGGTTGGAAACACCATATATTTT
>TRBJ2-1|TRBV11-2|NA|NA
CASSLSGRQFF
TGTGCCAGCAGCCTTTCGGGGAGGCAGTTCTTC
>TRBJ1-2|TRBV4-3|NA|NA
CASRLLGGREDGYTF
TGCGCCAGCAGGCTGTTGGGGGGGAGGGAGGATGGCTACACCTTC
>TRBJ1-5|TRBV7-8|NA|NA
CASSPREADQPQHF
TGTGCCAGCAGCCCCCGGGAGGCGGATCAGCCCCAGCATTTT
>TRBJ1-5|TRBV20-1|NA|few
CSARDQPQHF
TGCAGTGCTAGAGACCAGCCCCAGCATTTT
>TRBJ1-2|TRBV6-1|NA|NA
CASRRTINYGYTF
TGTGCCAGCAGGCGGACCATTAACTATGGCTACACCTTC
>TRBJ2-7|TRBV30|NA|NA
CAWGRGREVSYEQYF
TGTGCCTGGGGCAGGGGGCGGGAGGTCTCTTACGAGCAGTACTTC
>TRBJ2-2|TRBV5-5|NA|once
CASSSRGGGDTGELFF
TGTGCCAGCAGCTCCCGTGGGGGAGGCGACACCGGGGAGCTGTTTTTT
>TRBJ1-2|TRBV5-4|TRBD1|NA
CASSSSGTGGYHGYTF
TGTGCCAGCAGCTCCTCCGGGACAGGAGGATACCATGGCTACACCTTC
>TRBJ1-1|TRBV5-1|NA|NA
CASSLGHRNTEAFF
TGCGCCAGCAGCCTGGGACATCGGAACACTGAAGCTTTCTTT
>TRBJ1-1|TRBV30|NA|medium-sized
CAWSVEGSRGEAFF
TGTGCCTGGAGTGTTGAGGGGTCTAGGGGTGAAGCTTTCTTT
>TRBJ2-3|TRBV7-9|TRBD2|NA
CASSRTSGGITDTQYF
TGTGCCAGCAGCCGGACTAGCGGGGGGATCACAGATACGCAGTATTTT